These 26 T cell receptor beta chains originate from one sample sequenced in a study of cytomegalovirus exposure and HLA in healthy donors. TCRdb's copy holds only in-frame clones and misses some; the assay was immunoSEQ multiplex PCR. The sample lists tens of thousands of clones; 85% to 95% were seen once. Sample: PBMCs. These receptors all stem from a young woman in good health and CMV-seropositive.

J is TRBJ2-1 and V is TRBV7-9; TRBD2 agrees at 9 bases. This CDR3 has 16 amino acids. V lost 4 bases, J lost 2 bases, and 6 bases stayed unmatched. In germline, CDR1 is SEHNR, CDR2 FQNEAQ (reference sequence). The CDR3, as DNA: TGTGCCAGCAGCTCAACGACTAGCGGAGCCTACAATGAGCAGTTCTTC. The encoded protein is CASSSTTSGAYNEQFF. Full variable domain (remainder filled in from reference TRBV7-9 and TRBJ2-1): DTGVSQNPRHKITKRGQNVTFRCDPISEHNRLYWYRQTLGQGPEFLTYFQNEAQLEKSRLLSDRFSAERPKGSFSTLEIQRTEQGDSAMYLCASSSTTSGAYNEQFFGPGTRLTVL.

The CDR3 bases are TGTGCCAGCAGCCCGGAAGACAGGGCCATGAACACTGAAGCTTTCTTT. Its translation: CASSPEDRAMNTEAFF. This chain connects TRBV7-8 to TRBJ1-1; TRBD1 aligns across 7 bases. The CDR3 spans 16 residues. The J segment lost 0 bases and the V segment lost 5 bases, leaving 9 bases of the junction unmatched. The V gene's germline CDR1 is SGHVS and CDR2 FQNEAQ. Full variable domain (remainder filled in from reference TRBV7-8 and TRBJ1-1): GAGVSQSPRYKVAKRGQDVALRCDPISGHVSLFWYQQALGQGPEFLTYFQNEAQLDKSGLPSDRFFAERPEGSVSTLKIQRTQQEDSAVYLCASSPEDRAMNTEAFFGQGTRLTVV.

The chain is built from TRBV6-1 and TRBJ1-5, with 10 bases aligning to TRBD1. The trim removed 4 bases at V and 1 base at J, leaving 7 bases unmatched. The CDR3 is 17 residues long. Germline V CDR1 and CDR2: MNHNS, SASEGT. The CDR3 protein is CASSVVWTGGSNQPQHF. In nucleotides, the CDR3 is TGTGCCAGCAGTGTCGTTTGGACAGGGGGAAGCAATCAGCCCCAGCATTTT.

The chain joins TRBV9 to TRBJ2-5; the D gene is possibly TRBD1 (6 bases). V was cut by 7 bases and J by 0 bases, with 19 bases left in between. The CDR3 is 16 residues long. Germline V CDR1 and CDR2: SGDLS, YYNGEE. CDR3 amino acids: CASPRSFRDNQETQYF. The CDR3 DNA sequence: TGTGCCAGCCCGAGATCCTTCCGGGACAACCAAGAGACCCAGTACTTC.

The V gene is TRBV6-5, the J gene TRBJ1-1, with no clear D. V was pared by 6 bases and J by 1 base, with 15 bases between. This CDR3 comprises 15 residues. In germline, CDR1 is MNHEY, CDR2 SVGAGI. This CDR3 is CASRSSHDTNTEAFF. CDR3 nucleotide sequence: TGTGCCAGCAGATCCTCCCACGACACGAACACTGAAGCTTTCTTT.

The chain has TRBV7-6 and TRBJ2-7; tentatively, D is TRBD2 (5 bases). V lost 5 bases and J lost 7, with 15 bases in between. The CDR3 is 13 residues long. The germline V gene encodes CDR1 SGHVS and CDR2 FNYEAQ. Here the CDR3 reads CASSKGGKLEQYF. CDR3 coding DNA: TGTGCCAGCAGCAAAGGAGGCAAGTTGGAGCAGTACTTC.

The genes are TRBV11-2 and TRBJ2-3; 10 bases agree with TRBD2. J was trimmed by 0 bases and V by 3 bases; bases with no gene match: 6. Looked up from germline, CDR1 is SGHAT and CDR2 is FQNNGV. The length of the CDR3 is 17 residues. CDR3 in DNA: TGTGCCAGCAGCTTGAGCGGGGGGGCTGTTAGCACAGATACGCAGTATTTT. It specifies CASSLSGGAVSTDTQYF. The full variable domain, rest sourced from reference TRBV11-2 and TRBJ2-3, is EAGVAQSPRYKIIEKRQSVAFWCNPISGHATLYWYQQILGQGPKLLIQFQNNGVVDDSQLPKDRFSAERLKGVDSTLKIQPAKLEDSAVYLCASSLSGGAVSTDTQYFGPGTRLTVL.

The chain couples TRBV5-6 to TRBJ2-5; 9 positions match TRBD2. This CDR3 spans 16 amino acids. V dropped 0 bases and J dropped 0; count of bases not matched to a gene: 3. Germline CDR1 and CDR2: SGHDT and YYEEEE. The CDR3 nucleotides read TGTGCCAGCAGCTTGGCGACTAGCGGCTACCAAGAGACCCAGTACTTC. As protein: CASSLATSGYQETQYF.

The chain employs TRBV27 and TRBJ2-3; 8 positions agree with TRBD1. This CDR3 comprises 14 residues. V shed 6 bases, J shed 5 bases, and the junction held 7 bases outside the gene matches. Germline V CDR1 and CDR2: MNHEY, SMNVEV (reference sequence). The CDR3 nucleotides read TGTGCCAGCAGCATAGGGACAGGCCGAGATACGCAGTATTTT. It is translated as CASSIGTGRDTQYF.

The rearrangement joins TRBV18 to TRBJ2-1, with D perhaps TRBD1 (6 bases). Germline V gives CDR1 KGHSH, CDR2 LQKENI. The germline V and J ends were trimmed by 3 bases and 2 bases, with 14 bases remaining between them. CDR3 size: 16 residues. Here the CDR3 reads CASSPPGTSTYNEQFF. The DNA for the CDR3 is TGTGCCAGCTCACCCCCCGGGACAAGCACCTACAATGAGCAGTTCTTC.

This clone was recorded a few times. This rearrangement joins TRBV27 to TRBJ2-5, with 14 bases aligning to TRBD2. This CDR3 contains 16 residues. J lost 5 bases, V lost 5 bases, and 7 bases had no gene match. Per the germline V gene, CDR1 is MNHEY and CDR2 is SMNVEV (reference sequence). CDR3 in DNA: TGTGCCAGCAGTCCCCGGGGACTAGCGGGAGTGGAGACCCAGTACTTC. Amino acids: CASSPRGLAGVETQYF.

The chain recombines TRBV28 with TRBJ1-6; TRBD1 agrees at 7 bases. CDR3 size: 15 residues. V lost 4 bases and J lost 6; bases outside the gene matches: 6. Germline CDR1 reads MDHEN; CDR2 reads SYDVKM. CDR3 sequence: CASSSGGLGNSPLHF. CDR3 nucleotides: TGTGCCAGCAGTTCAGGGGGTTTGGGTAATTCACCCCTCCACTTT.

The genes are TRBV5-1 and TRBJ2-1; TRBD2 matches 8 bases. Trimming removed 0 bases from V and 7 bases from J; junction bases left unmatched: 6. This CDR3 has 15 amino acids. CDR1 is SGHRS and CDR2 is YFSETQ in the germline V gene. Here the CDR3 DNA reads TGCGCCAGCAGCTTGGTACTAGCGGTCGGGAATGAGCAGTTCTTC. It encodes CASSLVLAVGNEQFF.

The chain couples TRBV13 to TRBJ1-1, with D perhaps matching TRBD1 (5 bases). V was trimmed by 5 bases and J by 2 bases, leaving 15 bases between them. From germline, CDR1 is PRHDT and CDR2 FYEKMQ (reference sequence). There are 15 residues in the CDR3. The CDR3 here is CASSPQTEINTEAFF. The CDR3 DNA sequence: TGTGCCAGCAGCCCTCAGACAGAAATTAACACTGAAGCTTTCTTT.

This clone was seen just once. This chain links TRBV7-9 with TRBJ2-5; tentatively, D is TRBD1 (5 bases). CDR1 is SEHNR, CDR2 FQNEAQ, per germline (reference sequence). This CDR3 spans 18 amino acids. Trimming removed 1 base from V and 0 bases from J, with 18 bases in between. This CDR3 is CASSLGRRATQDQETQYF. The CDR3 nucleotides are TGTGCCAGCAGCTTAGGGCGCAGGGCTACACAAGACCAAGAGACCCAGTACTTC.

Here the CDR3 reads CATGSGGTGELFF. The CDR3 DNA follows: TGTGCCACCGGTAGCGGAGGCACCGGGGAGCTGTTTTTT. The chain joins TRBV19 to TRBJ2-2; possible D gene TRBD2, 6 bases. Germline values: CDR1 LNHDA, CDR2 SQIVND (reference sequence). The V and J ends lost 10 bases and 4 bases respectively, with 13 bases between them. This CDR3 is 13 amino acids long. The full variable domain, with the rest looked up from reference TRBV19 and TRBJ2-2, is DGGITQSPKYLFRKEGQNVTLSCEQNLNHDAMYWYRQDPGQGLRLIYYSQIVNDFQKGDIAEGYSVSREKKESFPLTVTSAQKNPTAFYLCATGSGGTGELFFGEGSRLTVL.

This rearrangement joins TRBV28 to TRBJ1-6, with 8 positions matching TRBD1. The V and J ends lost 6 bases and 8 bases, in that order; junction bases with no gene match: 12. The CDR3 contains 16 residues. Per germline, CDR1 MDHEN and CDR2 SYDVKM. The DNA for the CDR3 is TGTGCCAGCAGCCCTCCCGGGACAGGTGGATATTCACCCCTCCACTTT. Residues: CASSPPGTGGYSPLHF.

The chain employs TRBV7-9 and TRBJ1-1; 7 nucleotides line up with TRBD1. V shed 4 bases and J 3 bases; nucleotides not matched to a gene: 5. The CDR3 length is 14 residues. Germline V CDR1 and CDR2: SEHNR, FQNEAQ (reference sequence). The CDR3 spells CASSSSGTDTEAFF. The CDR3 DNA sequence: TGTGCCAGCAGCTCTTCCGGGACAGACACTGAAGCTTTCTTT. Full variable domain (rest looked up from reference TRBV7-9 and TRBJ1-1): DTGVSQNPRHKITKRGQNVTFRCDPISEHNRLYWYRQTLGQGPEFLTYFQNEAQLEKSRLLSDRFSAERPKGSFSTLEIQRTEQGDSAMYLCASSSSGTDTEAFFGQGTRLTVV.

This clone showed up just once. The chain has TRBV5-1 and TRBJ2-5; 12 nucleotides agree with TRBD2. CDR3 length equals 17 residues. V shed 0 bases, J shed 5 bases, and the junction held 8 bases outside the gene matches. Germline CDR1 reads SGHRS; CDR2 reads YFSETQ. The CDR3 region has the DNA TGCGCCAGCAGCTTGGGGCCTAGCGGGGGGGCTTTGGAGACCCAGTACTTC. It encodes CASSLGPSGGALETQYF.

This chain connects TRBV28 to TRBJ2-3; 14 bases fit TRBD2. From germline, CDR1 is MDHEN and CDR2 SYDVKM. The CDR3 has 19 residues. V was clipped by 5 bases and J by 0 bases; unmatched bases: 10. The CDR3 is CASSTSGTSGGGSTDTQYF. The CDR3 DNA reads as TGTGCCAGCAGTACCAGCGGGACTAGCGGGGGCGGGAGCACAGATACGCAGTATTTT.

The chain links TRBV5-1 to TRBJ1-1, with D possibly TRBD1 on 6 matching bases. The V gene's germline CDR1 is SGHRS and CDR2 YFSETQ. V dropped 6 bases and J dropped 2 bases, with 11 bases sitting between them. CDR3 length equals 13 residues. The CDR3 nucleotides read TGCGCCAGCACCAGGGGCCTCAACACTGAAGCTTTCTTT. Translated, it gives CASTRGLNTEAFF.

This chain connects TRBV5-6 to TRBJ1-1; D call uncertain. V lost 1 base and J lost 0, with 7 bases in between. CDR1 SGHDT and CDR2 YYEEEE come from the germline V gene. The CDR3 has 14 amino acids. This chain's CDR3 is CASSLWPLNTEAFF. As DNA, the CDR3 is TGTGCCAGCAGCTTGTGGCCGTTGAACACTGAAGCTTTCTTT.

The V gene is TRBV6-5, the J gene TRBJ2-5; TRBD2 is a possible D gene (6 bases). The V and J ends lost 2 bases and 3 bases respectively, with 13 bases between them. CDR1 MNHEY and CDR2 SVGAGI come from the germline V gene. This CDR3 is 15 amino acids long. The CDR3 DNA sequence: TGTGCCAGCAGTTACGTCCGGACTACTAAAGAGACCCAGTACTTC. Protein sequence: CASSYVRTTKETQYF.

The V and J genes are TRBV4-1 and TRBJ2-2; TRBD2 aligns across 10 bases. The CDR3 is 19 residues long. Trimming cost V 0 bases and J 0 bases; bases outside gene matches: 7. CDR1 is MGHRA, CDR2 YSYEKL, per germline. The CDR3 bases are TGCGCCAGCAGCCAAGATAAGTTAGCGGGAGGTCCGAACACCGGGGAGCTGTTTTTT. Translating it yields CASSQDKLAGGPNTGELFF.

The chain combines TRBV19 with TRBJ2-7; D possibly corresponds to TRBD1 (6 bases). The CDR3 has 13 amino acids. The germline gives CDR1 LNHDA, CDR2 SQIVND (reference sequence). V shed 2 bases and J shed 5 bases, with 10 bases lying between them. This CDR3 reads CASSITQGNEQYF. CDR3 nucleotides: TGTGCCAGTAGTATAACCCAGGGGAACGAGCAGTACTTC.

V and J are TRBV18 and TRBJ2-7; TRBD2 agrees at 14 bases. The germline gives CDR1 KGHSH, CDR2 LQKENI. V lost 2 bases to trimming and J lost 4 bases; unmatched junction nucleotides: 1. This CDR3 is built from 15 residues. The chain's CDR3 is CASSPGLAGGYEQYF. The CDR3 DNA reads as TGTGCCAGCTCACCAGGACTAGCGGGGGGTTACGAGCAGTACTTC.